This T cell receptor beta chain was obtained from a study of blood T cell repertoires in COVID-19. In the study overall: Acute-phase and convalescent COVID-19 samples originated in the United States, Italy and Spain.

The table lists this clone with a few counts. Authors' processing steps: The authors estimated nucleated cell counts from reference gene primer amplification. The repertoire was sequenced with immunoSEQ multiplex PCR; TCRdb's copy has only in-frame clones and lacks some. V and J calls plus clone size are reproduced from that table; the DNA served to infer D and trimming. The sample has about 140,000 clones; 70% to 80% are singletons. In germline, CDR1 is MNHNY, CDR2 SVGAGI (reference sequence). Trimming pared 5 bases from V and 0 bases from J, leaving 5 bases between. The CDR3 runs to 14 residues. V is TRBV6-6 and J is TRBJ1-6, with D maybe TRBD1 (5 bases). Sequencing input: peripheral blood. This TCR came from a woman aged 80 or over with active or convalescent COVID-19. The CDR3 DNA reads TGTGCCAGCAGTGACAGCTCCTATAATTCACCCCTCCACTTT. Amino acids: CASSDSSYNSPLHF.